This T cell receptor (beta chain) was found in a study of T cells in Graves' hyperthyroidism and ophthalmopathy. The patients, who ranged from 18 to 65 in age, presented with newly diagnosed hyperthyroidism lasting under 2 months. Many counts were recorded for this clonotype. Amplified TCR beta CDR3 regions came from RNA transcripts. HTBI primers drove first-round RT-PCR of the TCR CDR3. TCRdb analysed the multiplex PCR reads with MiXCR anew, one entry per CDR3 protein. The sample has 690,000 or so distinct CDR3 sequences; about 17% are singletons. The V and J ends lost 3 bases and 4 bases respectively, with 3 bases between them. The CDR3 has 11 amino acids.

The clonotype was recovered from a woman between 50 and 59 years old with Graves' hyperthyroidism that later progressed to Graves' ophthalmopathy. Sequenced input: blood. The chain recombines TRBV12-3 or TRBV12-4 with TRBJ2-5; unclear D gene. The CDR3 nucleotides read TGTGCCAGCAGTTTTCTAGAGACCCAGTACTTC. Protein sequence: CASSFLETQYF.